Sequencing of this TCR beta chain was carried out in a study of cytomegalovirus exposure and HLA in healthy donors. General observations from the study: HLA alleles were associated with 15,000 to 20,000 TCR beta sequences in a later analysis at 0.05 false discovery rate. Roughly uniform sequencing depth across donors was assumed, possibly incorrectly.

The length of the CDR3 is 15 residues. Looked up from germline, CDR1 is SQVTM and CDR2 is ANQGSEA. V was clipped by 3 bases and J by 7 bases, with 19 bases between them. Both 60 Vbeta primers and 13 Jbeta primers went into the PCR. Using immunoSEQ multiplex PCR, the repertoire was profiled, and TCRdb retains in-frame clones only, with some absent. This sample has about 180,000 clones, with over 60% found just once. As concerns this clone: Its antigen is unidentified.

Sequencing input: PBMCs. The chain uses TRBV29-1 and TRBJ2-1; possible D gene TRBD1, 6 bases. The sequence was obtained from a man aged 40-49 years in good health and CMV-seronegative. The CDR3 region has the DNA TGCAGCGTTGAGTTGGTTCTGGGGGCTGTAAATGAGCAGTTCTTC. Its translation: CSVELVLGAVNEQFF.